A selection of T cell receptor beta chains follows, all from one sample in a study of CD4+ T cells in melanoma. The repertoire was sequenced with immunoSEQ multiplex PCR; TCRdb's copy has only in-frame clones and lacks some. The sample has about 50,000 clones; about 91% are singletons. The source material was peripheral blood. All receptors come from a human donor with melanoma. The CDR3 runs from the conserved cysteine through the conserved F or W. The D gene is left open where the match is weak. Expanded clones are given a class, and other clones once, few, many or no size at all.

V	J	size	D	DNA	CDR3
TRBV29-1	TRBJ1-2	NA	NA	TGCAGCGTTGAAGGTTCCAGAAATAACTATGGCTACACCTTC	CSVEGSRNNYGYTF
TRBV28	TRBJ1-3	NA	NA	TGTGCCAGCAGTTTACCATATCTGGGGGCGCAGTCTTGGGGAAACACCATATATTTT	CASSLPYLGAQSWGNTIYF
TRBV7-9	TRBJ2-7	NA	NA	TGTGCCAGCAGCTTACAGAGGGAGTTCGACGAGCAGTACTTC	CASSLQREFDEQYF
TRBV5-1	TRBJ2-7	NA	TRBD1	TGCGCCAGCAGGGGACAGGGGTATTCCTACGAGCAGTACTTC	CASRGQGYSYEQYF
TRBV18	TRBJ2-1	NA	NA	TGTGCCAGCTCACTTGACAAAGAGCAGTTCTTC	CASSLDKEQFF
TRBV7-3	TRBJ2-2	NA	TRBD2	TGTGCCAGCAGCCCTAGCGGGGTAAACACCGGGGAGCTGTTTTTT	CASSPSGVNTGELFF
TRBV6-1	TRBJ1-6	NA	NA	TGTGCCAGCAGCAGTAAGAAGGATTCACCCCTCCACTTT	CASSSKKDSPLHF
TRBV5-1	TRBJ2-1	NA	NA	TGCGCCAGCAGCTTGGAACCGTTCAATGAGCAGTTCTTC	CASSLEPFNEQFF
TRBV30	TRBJ1-1	NA	NA	TGTGCCTGGAGAGCCGAGAACACTGAAGCTTTCTTT	CAWRAENTEAFF
TRBV18	TRBJ1-1	NA	NA	TGTGCCAGCTCACTAGACAGCCTGAACACTGAAGCTTTCTTT	CASSLDSLNTEAFF
TRBV30	TRBJ2-1	NA	NA	TGTGCCTGGGTGCTGGGGGTCGGGTACAATGAGCAGTTCTTC	CAWVLGVGYNEQFF
TRBV6-1	TRBJ2-3	NA	TRBD2	TGTGCCAGCAGTGAATCGGGGGGGGCAGATACGCAGTATTTT	CASSESGGADTQYF
TRBV29-1	TRBJ1-1	NA	NA	TGCAGCGTTGGAGGCAGACTGAACACTGAAGCTTTCTTT	CSVGGRLNTEAFF
TRBV2	TRBJ1-1	NA	TRBD1	TGTGCCAGCAGTGAAGCCGGACAGGGCTACAACACTGAAGCTTTCTTT	CASSEAGQGYNTEAFF
TRBV6-5	TRBJ2-5	NA	TRBD2	TGTGCCAGCAGTTACTCGCGGGGGGAAGAGACCCAGTACTTC	CASSYSRGEETQYF
TRBV7-6	TRBJ1-6	NA	NA	TGTGCCAGCAGCCCCGGGGGTAATTCACCCCTCCACTTT	CASSPGGNSPLHF
TRBV18	TRBJ1-1	NA	TRBD1	TGTGCCAGCTCACCGTTACGTCAGGGGGCGAGGTCTGAAGCTTTCTTT	CASSPLRQGARSEAFF
TRBV29-1	TRBJ2-7	NA	NA	TGCAGCGTTCTAGGGAAAAGCTCCTACGAGCAGTACTTC	CSVLGKSSYEQYF
TRBV7-9	TRBJ2-1	NA	NA	TGTGCCAGCAGCCCCGGGAGAAGTTCCTACAATGAGCAGTTCTTC	CASSPGRSSYNEQFF
TRBV19	TRBJ1-6	NA	TRBD1	TGTGCCAGTAGCCCCGGGACAGGGAATTCACCCCTCCACTTT	CASSPGTGNSPLHF
TRBV6-6	TRBJ2-7	NA	TRBD1	TGTGCCAGCAGTTGGGACAGCGTGGGCGAGCAGTACTTC	CASSWDSVGEQYF
TRBV7-6	TRBJ2-1	once	TRBD1	TGTGCCAGCACCCCGGGGACAGCCTACAATGAGCAGTTCTTC	CASTPGTAYNEQFF
TRBV4-2	TRBJ2-7	NA	TRBD2	TGTGCCAGCAGCCCTGGGACTAGCGGGGGGGCCGACGAGCAGTACTTC	CASSPGTSGGADEQYF
TRBV5-1	TRBJ2-2	NA	TRBD2	TGCGCCAGCAGCAAGGGGACTAGTGGTGCCGGGGAGCTGTTTTTT	CASSKGTSGAGELFF
TRBV27	TRBJ2-1	NA	NA	TGTGCCAGCAGTCCTCAGACGCTGAGCTCCTACAATGAGCAGTTCTTC	CASSPQTLSSYNEQFF
TRBV9	TRBJ2-7	NA	NA	TGTGCCAGCAGCGTAGAGACAGGCAACGGCTACGAGCAGTACTTC	CASSVETGNGYEQYF
TRBV9	TRBJ1-4	NA	NA	TGTGCCAGCAGCCCCCGGGCGGGGGAACTAGAAAAACTGTTTTTT	CASSPRAGELEKLFF
TRBV7-8	TRBJ1-2	NA	TRBD1	TGTGCCAGCAGCCCGAGGGACAGGGGTTCTTATGGCTACACCTTC	CASSPRDRGSYGYTF
TRBV9	TRBJ2-1	NA	NA	TGTGCCAGCAGCGAGGAGTTGGGCACAGGGGAGCAGTTCTTC	CASSEELGTGEQFF